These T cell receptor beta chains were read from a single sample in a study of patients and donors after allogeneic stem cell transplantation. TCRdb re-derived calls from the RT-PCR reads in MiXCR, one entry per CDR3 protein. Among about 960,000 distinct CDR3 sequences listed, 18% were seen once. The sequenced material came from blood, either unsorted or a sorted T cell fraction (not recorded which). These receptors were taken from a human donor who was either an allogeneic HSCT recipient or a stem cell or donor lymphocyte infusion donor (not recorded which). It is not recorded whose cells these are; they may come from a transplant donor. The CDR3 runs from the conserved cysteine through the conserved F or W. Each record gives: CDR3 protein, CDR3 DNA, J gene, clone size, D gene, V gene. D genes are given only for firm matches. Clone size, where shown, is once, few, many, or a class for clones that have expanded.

cdr3_aa: CSARVSKIGELFF
cdr3_nt: TGCAGTGCTAGAGTTTCCAAGATCGGGGAGCTGTTTTTT
j_call: TRBJ2-2
clone_size: few
d_call: .
v_call: TRBV20-1

cdr3_aa: CASSQDRGGSTPLHF
cdr3_nt: TGCGCCAGCAGCCAAGATCGCGGGGGCAGTACACCCCTCCACTTT
j_call: TRBJ1-6
clone_size: many
d_call: .
v_call: TRBV4-3

cdr3_aa: CSARDSQADISGRSYEQYF
cdr3_nt: TGCAGTGCTAGAGATTCCCAGGCCGACATTAGCGGGAGGTCCTACGAGCAGTACTTC
j_call: TRBJ2-7
clone_size: .
d_call: TRBD2
v_call: TRBV20-1

cdr3_aa: CASSHPGTGLEKLFF
cdr3_nt: TGTGCCAGCAGCCATCCCGGGACAGGGCTGGAAAAACTGTTTTTT
j_call: TRBJ1-4
clone_size: .
d_call: TRBD1
v_call: TRBV4-2

cdr3_aa: CSARDSGTSGSIDTQYF
cdr3_nt: TGCAGTGCTAGAGATTCCGGGACTAGCGGGTCCATAGATACGCAGTATTTT
j_call: TRBJ2-3
clone_size: .
d_call: TRBD2
v_call: TRBV20-1

cdr3_aa: CASSLEGGKSYNEQFF
cdr3_nt: TGTGCCAGCAGTCTAGAAGGGGGAAAGTCCTACAATGAGCAGTTCTTC
j_call: TRBJ2-1
clone_size: .
d_call: .
v_call: TRBV27

cdr3_aa: CASSDTGGASDTQYF
cdr3_nt: TGTGCCAGCAGTGACACAGGGGGCGCCTCAGATACGCAGTATTTT
j_call: TRBJ2-3
clone_size: few
d_call: TRBD1
v_call: TRBV25-1

cdr3_aa: CASSPPGGSVQPQYF
cdr3_nt: TGTGCCAGCAGCCCACCGGGCGGGAGCGTCCAACCGCAGTATTTT
j_call: TRBJ2-3
clone_size: few
d_call: TRBD2
v_call: TRBV9

cdr3_aa: CASSQDEAEGNTGELFF
cdr3_nt: TGTGCCAGCAGCCAAGATGAAGCGGAGGGGAACACCGGGGAGCTGTTTTTT
j_call: TRBJ2-2
clone_size: .
d_call: .
v_call: TRBV3-1

cdr3_aa: CAWRGGDEQFF
cdr3_nt: TGTGCCTGGAGAGGGGGCGATGAGCAGTTCTTC
j_call: TRBJ2-1
clone_size: .
d_call: TRBD1
v_call: TRBV30

cdr3_aa: CASSPNPGTADNNEQFF
cdr3_nt: TGCGCCAGCAGCCCAAACCCCGGGACAGCTGACAACAATGAGCAGTTCTTC
j_call: TRBJ2-1
clone_size: few
d_call: TRBD1
v_call: TRBV4-3

cdr3_aa: CASSQEVKGSTEAFF
cdr3_nt: TGTGCCAGCAGCCAAGAGGTAAAGGGAAGCACTGAAGCTTTCTTT
j_call: TRBJ1-1
clone_size: .
d_call: .
v_call: TRBV4-2

cdr3_aa: CATSRGLATGYTF
cdr3_nt: TGTGCCACCAGCCGAGGGCTAGCTACCGGCTACACCTTC
j_call: TRBJ1-2
clone_size: once
d_call: .
v_call: TRBV15

cdr3_aa: CASSPGTSGFYGDIQYF
cdr3_nt: TGCGCCAGCAGCCCGGGAACTAGCGGGTTTTATGGTGACATTCAGTACTTC
j_call: TRBJ2-4
clone_size: .
d_call: TRBD2
v_call: TRBV4-3

cdr3_aa: CSGLIQAAEAFF
cdr3_nt: TGCAGCGGTTTGATACAGGCGGCTGAAGCTTTCTTT
j_call: TRBJ1-1
clone_size: .
d_call: .
v_call: TRBV29-1